Below, 29 T cell receptor beta chains from the same sample are listed, as sequenced in a study of OX40 agonist ivuxolimab in advanced cancers. Measured with immunoSEQ multiplex PCR; TCRdb has only the in-frame clones, and not every one. The table includes about 80,000 clones, 80% to 90% detected once. The sample in question was CD4+ or CD8+ T cells sorted from blood, obtained in a trial of the OX40 agonist ivuxolimab. Receptors originate from an adult with an advanced solid tumor such as melanoma, head and neck, liver or kidney cancer.

This clone was detected a few times. The chain recombines TRBV19 with TRBJ2-3, with no clear D. This CDR3 contains 13 residues. Trimming removed 3 bases at V and 7 bases at J, with 11 bases between. In germline, CDR1 is LNHDA, CDR2 SQIVND (reference sequence). The chain's CDR3 is CASSMKRMYTQYF. In DNA, the CDR3 is TGTGCCAGTAGTATGAAGAGGATGTATACGCAGTATTTT.

The chain has TRBV28 and TRBJ2-6, with D uncertain. Germline CDR1 is MDHEN and CDR2 is SYDVKM. The CDR3 extends over 17 amino acids. Trimming pared 4 bases from V and 0 bases from J, leaving 13 bases between. Written as DNA, the CDR3 is TGTGCCAGCAGTTCCCTCTGGACGGGCTCTGGGGCCAACGTCCTGACTTTC. It encodes CASSSLWTGSGANVLTF.

The genes are TRBV5-1 and TRBJ2-3; TRBD2 aligns across 16 bases. This CDR3 region has 17 residues. V shed 4 bases and J 4 bases; nucleotides not matched to a gene: 6. Germline CDR1 reads SGHRS; CDR2 reads YFSETQ. The chain's CDR3 is CASSDGTSGGAADTQYF. CDR3 bases: TGCGCCAGCAGCGATGGGACTAGCGGGGGGGCGGCAGATACGCAGTATTTT.

The chain is built from TRBV28 and TRBJ2-5; TRBD2 matches 7 bases. The germline V gene has CDR1 MDHEN and CDR2 SYDVKM. The CDR3 totals 14 residues. V gave up 1 base and J gave up 2 bases; unmatched junction bases: 1. In DNA, the CDR3 is TGTGCCAGCAGTTTATCAGCGGGGCAAGAGACCCAGTACTTC. The encoded protein is CASSLSAGQETQYF.

This clone was counted once. The chain uses TRBV28 and TRBJ1-5; 8 nucleotides match TRBD1. CDR3 length: 16 residues. The J segment lost 5 bases and the V segment lost 6 bases, leaving 12 bases of the junction unmatched. CDR1 and CDR2 (germline): MDHEN, SYDVKM. CDR3 residues: CASSYLGTGRDQPQHF. CDR3 coding DNA: TGTGCCAGCAGCTACCTCGGGACAGGCCGGGATCAGCCCCAGCATTTT.

The rearrangement uses TRBV25-1 and TRBJ1-2, with D perhaps TRBD1 (5 bases). Trimming pared 6 bases from V and 3 bases from J, leaving 17 bases between. The CDR3 has 15 amino acids. The germline V gene has CDR1 MGHDK and CDR2 SYGVNS. CDR3 protein: CASSLNRIGDYGYTF. In DNA, the CDR3 is TGTGCCAGCAGCTTAAACAGGATTGGGGACTATGGCTACACCTTC.

This clone was seen only once. The DNA of the CDR3 is TGCAGTGCTAGAGATAGAAGGGCCCAGTACTTC. Its protein product is CSARDRRAQYF. The V call is TRBV20-1, the J call TRBJ2-5; D uncertain. Deletions cut 0 bases from V and 9 bases from J, with 8 bases between. Germline V gives CDR1 DFQATT, CDR2 SNEGSKA (reference sequence). The CDR3 runs 11 residues.

This chain links TRBV7-6 with TRBJ2-7; a weak D match, TRBD2 (5 bases). The CDR3 spans 14 residues. Germline CDR1 and CDR2: SGHVS and FNYEAQ. The V and J ends lost 2 bases and 7 bases respectively, with 15 bases between them. CDR3 sequence (DNA): TGTGCCAGCAGCTTAATCGGGGATTTGAGGGAGCAGTACTTC. As protein: CASSLIGDLREQYF.

V usage is TRBV10-3 and J usage is TRBJ1-2; D perhaps matches TRBD1 (5 bases). Trimming stripped 8 bases from V and 4 bases from J, with 8 bases between. Per germline, CDR1 ENHRY and CDR2 SYGVKD. CDR3 size: 11 residues. As DNA, the CDR3 is TGTGCCATCGGCGGGGGCTATGGCTACACCTTC. It encodes CAIGGGYGYTF.

CDR3 in amino acids: CASSLSFGEGQETQYF. The DNA for the CDR3 is TGTGCCAGCAGCTTATCTTTCGGGGAAGGGCAAGAGACCCAGTACTTC. This chain joins TRBV7-2 and TRBJ2-5; a possible D gene is TRBD2 (5 bases). Between the trimmed V and J ends, which lost 2 bases and 2 bases, there was a span of 15 bases. The CDR3 is made up of 16 amino acids. Germline CDR1 reads SGHTA; CDR2 reads FQGNSA.

The chain links TRBV28 to TRBJ2-1; D possibly corresponds to TRBD1 (5 bases). The CDR3 is made up of 15 amino acids. V lost 5 bases and J 6 bases, leaving 17 bases between the germline ends. Germline V CDR1 and CDR2: MDHEN, SYDVKM. CDR3 DNA: TGTGCCAGCAGTCCCACCTCCAGGGCAGTCAATGAGCAGTTCTTC. Its protein is CASSPTSRAVNEQFF.

This CDR3 reads CASSDGRGRLTGELFF. The DNA of the CDR3 is TGTGCCAGCAGTGACGGGCGGGGGAGACTCACCGGGGAGCTGTTTTTT. The V call is TRBV2, the J call TRBJ2-2, with 7 bases identical to TRBD2. The ends lost 3 bases at V and 4 bases at J; junction bases unmatched: 8. Germline CDR1 reads SNHLY; CDR2 reads FYNNEI. This CDR3 has 16 residues. Supplemented by reference TRBV2 and TRBJ2-2, the full variable domain reads EPEVTQTPSHQVTQMGQEVILRCVPISNHLYFYWYRQILGQKVEFLVSFYNNEISEKSEIFDDQFSVERPDGSNFTLKIRSTKLEDSAMYFCASSDGRGRLTGELFFGEGSRLTVL.

This rearrangement joins TRBV11-2 to TRBJ1-1, with a possible D match to TRBD1 (6 bases). The CDR3 is made up of 15 amino acids. The germline V gene has CDR1 SGHAT and CDR2 FQNNGV. V gave up 0 bases and J gave up 4 bases, with 12 bases separating them. This CDR3 is CASSLDWGAPTEAFF. In nucleotides, the CDR3 is TGTGCCAGCAGCTTAGATTGGGGGGCGCCCACTGAAGCTTTCTTT.

The J gene is TRBJ2-7, the V gene TRBV29-1, with D unclear. The CDR3 has 13 amino acids. The V gene's germline CDR1 is SQVTM and CDR2 ANQGSEA. V dropped 0 bases and J dropped 6 bases, with 12 bases sitting between them. CDR3 DNA: TGCAGCGTTGAAGATAGGCGGCAGGCCGAGCAGTACTTC. Translating it yields CSVEDRRQAEQYF.

The chain uses TRBV18 and TRBJ1-2, with D tentatively TRBD1 (6 bases). V lost 4 bases, J lost 4 bases, and 10 bases lay in between. From germline, CDR1 is KGHSH and CDR2 LQKENI. The CDR3 totals 13 residues. The CDR3 is CASSQTGTYGYTF. CDR3 nucleotide sequence: TGTGCCAGCTCACAAACAGGGACCTATGGCTACACCTTC.

Only one count was recorded for this clone. The genes are TRBV11-1 and TRBJ1-1; 7 bases match TRBD1. V shed 5 bases and J 1 base; nucleotides not matched to a gene: 4. This CDR3 region has 14 residues. Germline values: CDR1 SGHAT, CDR2 FQDESV (reference sequence). This chain's CDR3 is CASSPDRSNTEAFF. DNA of the CDR3: TGTGCCAGCAGCCCGGACAGGTCGAACACTGAAGCTTTCTTT.

The chain is built from TRBV9 and TRBJ1-3; no firm D call. The V and J ends lost 6 bases and 3 bases respectively, with 16 bases between them. This CDR3 is 15 amino acids long. Germline V gene sequence: CDR1 SGDLS, CDR2 YYNGEE. The CDR3 nucleotides read TGTGCCAGCACTCCTCCCGGGGAGCGTGGAAACACCATATATTTT. Its protein is CASTPPGERGNTIYF.

This chain's CDR3 is CAGRLGTYNEQFF. DNA for the CDR3: TGTGCCGGGAGGCTGGGGACCTACAATGAGCAGTTCTTC. V is TRBV2 and J is TRBJ2-1; perhaps TRBD2 as D (6 bases). CDR3 size: 13 residues. V lost 11 bases and J lost 2, with 13 bases in between. Per the germline V gene, CDR1 is SNHLY and CDR2 is FYNNEI. Full variable domain (remainder filled in from reference TRBV2 and TRBJ2-1): EPEVTQTPSHQVTQMGQEVILRCVPISNHLYFYWYRQILGQKVEFLVSFYNNEISEKSEIFDDQFSVERPDGSNFTLKIRSTKLEDSAMYFCAGRLGTYNEQFFGPGTRLTVL.

The sample holds one count of this clone. This chain connects TRBV28 to TRBJ2-1; 8 nucleotides line up with TRBD1. The CDR3 consists of 15 residues. Germline assignment: CDR1 MDHEN and CDR2 SYDVKM. V dropped 4 bases and J dropped 15; count of bases not matched to a gene: 17. This CDR3 reads CASSYRTGTGGFGFF. The DNA for the CDR3 is TGTGCCAGCAGTTACCGGACAGGGACTGGGGGATTTGGGTTCTTC. Variable domain in full (rest from reference TRBV28 and TRBJ2-1): DVKVTQSSRYLVKRTGEKVFLECVQDMDHENMFWYRQDPGLGLRLIYFSYDVKMKEKGDIPEGYSVSREKKERFSLILESASTNQTSMYLCASSYRTGTGGFGFFGPGTRLTVL.

This clone was seen only a few times. The chain employs TRBV5-1 and TRBJ1-1; tentative D call: TRBD1 (6 bases). V was shortened by 4 bases and J by 4 bases, with 11 bases between the two germline ends. This CDR3 has 13 residues. Per the germline V gene, CDR1 is SGHRS and CDR2 is YFSETQ. The chain's CDR3 is CASSQQGLTEAFF. The CDR3 DNA reads as TGCGCCAGCAGCCAACAGGGACTCACTGAAGCTTTCTTT.

The rearrangement links TRBV2 to TRBJ1-2, with D tentatively TRBD1 (5 bases). Germline V gene data show CDR1 as SNHLY and CDR2 as FYNNEI. V was cut by 6 bases and J by 0 bases, with 14 bases left in between. This CDR3 has 15 amino acids. The CDR3: CASSITGVTNYGYTF. The CDR3 nucleotides are TGTGCCAGCAGCATAACAGGAGTTACTAACTATGGCTACACCTTC.

This chain connects TRBV28 to TRBJ2-7; 8 bases align to TRBD1. This CDR3 contains 16 residues. V trimming: 2 bases; J trimming: 2 bases; junction bases outside the gene matches: 8. CDR1 MDHEN and CDR2 SYDVKM come from the germline V gene. CDR3 DNA sequence: TGTGCCAGCAGTTTAGCGGGACAGGTCCCCCCCTACGAGCAGTACTTC. Encoded protein: CASSLAGQVPPYEQYF. The full variable domain, in which reference TRBV28 and TRBJ2-7 provide the parts outside the CDR3, is DVKVTQSSRYLVKRTGEKVFLECVQDMDHENMFWYRQDPGLGLRLIYFSYDVKMKEKGDIPEGYSVSREKKERFSLILESASTNQTSMYLCASSLAGQVPPYEQYFGPGTRLTVT.

The gene calls are TRBV4-1 and TRBJ1-4; TRBD1 aligns across 7 bases. With 0 bases clipped from V and 0 bases from J, the junction kept 10 bases outside the gene matches. CDR3 length equals 19 residues. Germline V gene sequence: CDR1 MGHRA, CDR2 YSYEKL. The CDR3 loop is CASSQDPTGIYATNEKLFF. In DNA, the CDR3 is TGCGCCAGCAGCCAAGACCCGACAGGGATTTATGCAACTAATGAAAAACTGTTTTTT.

This clone has only one observation. J is TRBJ2-3 and V is TRBV7-9; 7 bases are shared with TRBD2. The CDR3 has 15 amino acids. The junction had 5 bases not matched to a gene; V was cut back by 1 base and J by 4 bases. Germline V gene sequence: CDR1 SEHNR, CDR2 FQNEAQ (reference sequence). The CDR3 sequence is CASSLGGGVSDTQYF. CDR3 sequence (DNA): TGTGCCAGCAGCTTAGGCGGGGGAGTCTCAGATACGCAGTATTTT.

The chain couples TRBV27 to TRBJ1-2, with D unclear. The CDR3 has 18 amino acids. Germline assignment: CDR1 MNHEY and CDR2 SMNVEV (reference sequence). Between the trimmed V and J ends, which lost 0 bases and 4 bases, there was a span of 21 bases. CDR3 nucleotides: TGTGCCAGCAGTTTATCGGCGGCCGGCCTGTGGTGGGGCTATGGCTACACCTTC. Protein product: CASSLSAAGLWWGYGYTF.

This chain connects TRBV7-9 to TRBJ1-6, with unresolved D. Trimming pared 6 bases from V and 5 bases from J, leaving 5 bases between. The CDR3 runs 12 residues. Germline lookup yields CDR1 SEHNR and CDR2 FQNEAQ (reference sequence). The CDR3 loop reads CASSRNNSPLHF. The DNA for the CDR3 is TGTGCCAGCAGTCGGAATAATTCACCCCTCCACTTT.

This chain uses TRBV19 with TRBJ1-5, with 9 bases aligning to TRBD1. The CDR3 length is 15 residues. CDR1 and CDR2 (germline): LNHDA, SQIVND (reference sequence). V dropped 5 bases and J dropped 4; count of bases not matched to a gene: 6. The CDR3 is CASSYGTGLNQPQHF. In nucleotides, the CDR3 is TGTGCCAGTAGTTATGGGACAGGGTTAAATCAGCCCCAGCATTTT.

V usage is TRBV5-1 and J usage is TRBJ2-1; 8 positions agree with TRBD2. Germline CDR1 and CDR2: SGHRS and YFSETQ. The CDR3 extends over 16 amino acids. After removal of 7 bases from V and 8 bases from J, the junction contained 17 bases not matched to a gene. CDR3 protein: CASSFGATSGNDEQFF. As DNA, the CDR3 is TGCGCCAGCTCGTTCGGGGCAACTAGCGGCAACGATGAGCAGTTCTTC. Variable domain in full (rest from reference TRBV5-1 and TRBJ2-1): KAGVTQTPRYLIKTRGQQVTLSCSPISGHRSVSWYQQTPGQGLQFLFEYFSETQRNKGNFPGRFSGRQFSNSRSEMNVSTLELGDSALYLCASSFGATSGNDEQFFGPGTRLTVL.

The rearrangement joins TRBV15 to TRBJ1-2; possible D gene TRBD1, 5 bases. The CDR3 spans 14 residues. Germline CDR1 and CDR2: LNHNV and YYDKDF (reference sequence). Trimming took off 0 bases at V and 4 bases at J, with 9 bases between the two ends. The CDR3 nucleotides read TGTGCCACCAGCAGAGATCGGGGGATCTATGGCTACACCTTC. This translates into CATSRDRGIYGYTF.